Listed below are T cell receptor beta chains from one sample, sequenced in a study of blood T cell repertoires in COVID-19. Assay: immunoSEQ multiplex PCR; the TCRdb copy retains only in-frame clones and omits some. The repertoire holds 150,000 to 200,000 clones, with about 86% as singletons. The sequenced sample was peripheral blood. The receptors come from a woman aged 60-75 years with COVID-19, enrolled during active disease. The CDR3 runs from the conserved cysteine through the conserved F or W. The D gene is left open where the match is weak. Clone size is shown for a subset of rows, as once, few, many or a class of expanded clone.

>TRBJ1-4|TRBV7-8|-|once
CASSLAEGRRAVF
TGTGCCAGCAGCTTAGCTGAGGGCAGGCGGGCCGTTTTT
>TRBJ2-4|TRBV6-5|-|once
CASSYSRGVKNIQYF
TGTGCCAGCAGTTACTCCCGGGGAGTAAAAAACATTCAGTACTTC
>TRBJ1-4|TRBV7-3|TRBD1|-
CASSFRGLGNEKLFF
TGTGCCAGCAGCTTCAGGGGGCTGGGTAATGAAAAACTGTTTTTT
>TRBJ2-1|TRBV30|-|-
CAWSGRNEQFF
TGTGCCTGGAGTGGGAGGAATGAGCAGTTCTTC
>TRBJ1-4|TRBV18|TRBD1|-
CASSPGQGGTNEKLFF
TGTGCCAGCTCACCGGGACAGGGAGGAACTAATGAAAAACTGTTTTTT
>TRBJ2-7|TRBV3-1/TRBV3-2|TRBD1|-
CASSPVLQGPYEQYF
TGTGCCAGCAGCCCGGTCCTACAGGGGCCCTACGAGCAGTACTTC
>TRBJ2-1|TRBV5-1|-|-
CASSPGGGYNEQFF
TGCGCCAGCAGTCCCGGAGGTGGGTACAATGAGCAGTTCTTC
>TRBJ2-1|TRBV9|TRBD2|-
CASSSRSGRAGSYNEQFF
TGTGCCAGCAGCTCGCGTAGCGGGAGGGCCGGCTCCTACAATGAGCAGTTCTTC
>TRBJ1-5|TRBV19|-|-
CASSIGGSGGNYQPQHF
TGTGCCAGTAGTATAGGAGGATCGGGGGGTAATTATCAGCCCCAGCATTTT
>TRBJ2-7|TRBV5-1|-|once
CASSLFEGYEQYF
TGCGCCAGCAGCTTGTTTGAGGGCTACGAGCAGTACTTC
>TRBJ2-7|TRBV27|TRBD1|-
CASSLTGTVTYEQYF
TGTGCCAGCAGTTTAACCGGGACAGTTACCTACGAGCAGTACTTC
>TRBJ2-1|TRBV14|-|-
CASSQLGHSLNNEQFF
TGTGCCAGCAGCCAACTGGGACACTCTCTAAACAATGAGCAGTTCTTC
>TRBJ1-1|TRBV6-4|TRBD1|once
CASSDSGTGLFDCTEAFF
TGTGCCAGCAGTGACTCCGGGACAGGGTTATTTGATTGCACTGAAGCTTTCTTT
>TRBJ1-4|TRBV3-1/TRBV3-2|-|once
CASSFYQGEKLFF
TGTGCCAGCAGTTTTTACCAGGGGGAAAAACTGTTTTTT
>TRBJ1-1|TRBV6-5|-|once
CASSTLSANTEAFF
TGTGCCAGCAGTACCCTGAGTGCGAACACTGAAGCTTTCTTT
>TRBJ2-7|TRBV5-4|-|-
CASSPQAGRYEQYF
TGTGCCAGCAGCCCCCAGGCGGGCCGCTACGAGCAGTACTTC
>TRBJ1-5|TRBV18|TRBD1|-
CASSLMGQGAVQPQHF
TGTGCCAGCTCACTCATGGGACAGGGGGCCGTTCAGCCCCAGCATTTT
>TRBJ2-1|TRBV20-1|-|-
CSASDGGEQFF
TGCAGTGCTAGCGACGGCGGCGAGCAGTTCTTC
>TRBJ2-3|TRBV6-6|TRBD1|once
CASRPPGQGADTQYF
TGTGCCAGCAGACCCCCGGGACAGGGGGCAGATACGCAGTATTTT
>TRBJ2-5|TRBV6-2/TRBV6-3|TRBD1|-
CASSYSIRTGGETQYF
TGTGCCAGCAGTTACTCGATCAGGACAGGCGGCGAGACCCAGTACTTC
>TRBJ1-4|TRBV7-9|-|few
CASRPRTVNEKLFF
TGTGCCAGCAGACCTAGGACAGTGAATGAAAAACTGTTTTTT
>TRBJ1-2|TRBV27|-|-
CASSPTGFYGYTF
TGTGCCAGCAGTCCGACAGGATTCTATGGCTACACCTTC
>TRBJ2-5|TRBV11-3|TRBD2|-
CASSLAGGGETQYF
TGTGCCAGCAGCTTAGCGGGCGGGGGAGAGACCCAGTACTTC
>TRBJ2-3|TRBV4-2|TRBD2|-
CASSQDGEGRDTQYF
TGTGCCAGCAGCCAAGACGGGGAGGGAAGGGATACGCAGTATTTT
>TRBJ1-2|TRBV19|-|-
CASTRSARTASNYGYTF
TGTGCCAGTACCCGATCGGCCCGGACAGCTTCTAACTATGGCTACACCTTC
>TRBJ2-7|TRBV18|TRBD1|-
CASSPPGTGYDEQYF
TGTGCCAGCTCACCACCGGGGACAGGGTACGACGAGCAGTACTTC
>TRBJ1-3|TRBV12-3/TRBV12-4|-|-
CASSPRVDTIYF
TGTGCCAGCAGTCCCAGGGTGGACACCATATATTTT
>TRBJ2-3|TRBV6-1|-|few
CASSEAGGRDTQYF
TGTGCCAGCAGTGAAGCCGGAGGACGGGATACGCAGTATTTT
>TRBJ1-2|TRBV6-5|-|-
CASREGYYGYTF
TGTGCCAGCAGGGAGGGGTATTATGGCTACACCTTC
>TRBJ2-5|TRBV6-5|TRBD1|-
CASNPTGGKTQYF
TGTGCCAGCAACCCGACAGGGGGAAAGACCCAGTACTTC
>TRBJ2-7|TRBV7-9|TRBD1|few
CASSRGQGDSLTYEQYF
TGTGCCAGCAGCCGGGGACAGGGAGATAGCCTAACCTACGAGCAGTACTTC
>TRBJ1-2|TRBV24-1|-|-
CATSDESRSYTF
TGTGCCACCAGTGATGAAAGCCGGAGTTACACCTTC
>TRBJ1-4|TRBV5-1|-|-
CASSLQWANNEKLFF
TGCGCCAGCAGCTTGCAATGGGCGAACAATGAAAAACTGTTTTTT
>TRBJ2-3|TRBV2|TRBD2|-
CASRRGQAGGADTQYF
TGTGCCAGCAGAAGGGGGCAGGCGGGAGGGGCGGATACGCAGTATTTT
>TRBJ1-2|TRBV27|TRBD1|-
CASSSGQGAYGYTF
TGTGCCAGCAGTTCGGGACAGGGGGCCTATGGCTACACCTTC
>TRBJ1-2|TRBV25-1|TRBD1|-
CASSEFTGDPYYGYTF
TGTGCCAGCAGTGAATTTACAGGGGATCCCTACTATGGCTACACCTTC
>TRBJ1-2|TRBV11-3|-|-
CASSLARSGYTF
TGTGCCAGCAGCTTAGCTCGGAGCGGCTACACCTTC
>TRBJ1-1|TRBV6-2/TRBV6-3|TRBD1|-
CASSRNRGGNTEAFF
TGTGCCAGCAGTCGAAACAGGGGTGGGAACACTGAAGCTTTCTTT
>TRBJ2-5|TRBV10-3|TRBD2|-
CAISVLSGTSGSQETQYF
TGTGCCATCAGTGTCCTATCCGGGACTAGCGGGTCCCAAGAGACCCAGTACTTC
>TRBJ2-3|TRBV7-2|TRBD2|-
CASSLLREGLSTDTQYF
TGTGCCAGCAGCTTATTGCGGGAGGGCCTTAGCACAGATACGCAGTATTTT
>TRBJ1-2|TRBV7-2|-|-
CASSLVPLYGYTF
TGTGCCAGCAGCTTAGTTCCTCTCTATGGCTACACCTTC